This T cell receptor beta chain was captured by sequencing in a study of cytomegalovirus exposure and HLA in healthy donors (dated by TCRdb to the late 2010s). In the study overall: According to a later analysis, one platform produced both the 110 or so validation repertoires and the approximately 670 repertoires of the first cohort. The study aimed to test whether cataloging public T cell receptors could reveal signatures of past pathogen exposure. Along with the approximately 700-subject first cohort, a separate validation cohort of over a hundred different subjects was used. The study combined high-throughput TCR immunosequencing, statistical association of individual TCRs with disease status, and machine learning to predict cytomegalovirus infection status. The study at large found these results: In the study, approximately 150 TCR beta chains were listed as associated with cytomegalovirus. Most TCR sequences were observed very rarely across donors, whereas some public TCRs were present in many individuals. A later analysis had no HLA typing for the validation cohort, so co-occurrence there was scored across all 110 or so repertoires. In a later analysis, TCRs clustered in the first cohort were found to also tend to co-occur in the 110 or so validation repertoires, with approximately 93% of cluster scores above 0. According to the authors, the approach could potentially be generalized to other disease states and immunological phenotypes. In both the original and validation cohorts, the classifier was reported to diagnose cytomegalovirus status with high specificity and sensitivity. In vitro tests confirmed that a few of the cytomegalovirus-associated TCR beta chains recognize cytomegalovirus antigens.

Turning to this clone: Its cognate antigen has yet to be identified. No much larger clone exists at a distance of one base, and base qualities are not known.

The germline V gene (reference sequence) sets CDR1 to MNHNY and CDR2 to SVGAGI. V is cut by 6 bases and J by 2 bases, and the space between the germline ends is 11 bases. Reading from cysteine to phenylalanine, the CDR3 counts 13 amino acids. The kept DNA is CDR3 alone, 39 bases in frame from the first base. Library preparation was by the immunoSEQ multiplex PCR assay. The study's processing was this. A statistical classification framework was built for diagnosing cytomegalovirus status from the catalog of TCR beta chain sequences. TCRdb retrieved this table from immuneACCESS and kept in-frame rearrangements only. Not all clones are present; in checked studies, unresolved V genes account for under half, and no reason is known for the remainder. The V and J calls and clone size are taken from that table; D and trimming were inferred from the DNA. Within this sample are roughly 270,000 clones, with roughly 90% of them counted one time only. About 0.85% of the sample is taken by the ten largest.

The donors belonged to the validation cohort of 120 subjects, which was separate from the approximately 700-subject first cohort. Sequencing was carried out using PBMCs. The receptor was derived from a woman aged 18-29 years in good health and CMV-seronegative. The chain employs TRBV6-6 and TRBJ2-7; perhaps TRBD1 is the D gene, with 6 bases matching. The CDR3 reads as follows: CASRPGTTYEQYF. Here is the DNA: TGTGCCAGCAGACCCGGGACAACCTACGAGCAGTACTTC.